The text below deals with one T cell receptor (beta chain). CDR1 LGHNA and CDR2 YSLEER come from the germline V gene. Trimming left V 4 bases short and J 0 bases short, with 13 bases between. CDR3 size: 15 residues. TCRdb redid the calling of the 5' RACE reads with MiXCR, one entry per CDR3 protein. The sample contains under 300,000 distinct CDR3 sequences, roughly 8.7% of which appear only once. These data belong to a study of identical twins. The same sample was also studied in work on yellow fever vaccine responses in identical twins.

The sequence was obtained from a woman under 30 in good health. The material sequenced was CD8+ T cells sorted from blood. J is TRBJ2-7 and V is TRBV4-3; D possibly corresponds to TRBD2 (6 bases). The CDR3 DNA follows: TGCGCCAGCAGCCTTGGGACTTGGAGCTCCTACGAGCAGTACTTC. It codes for CASSLGTWSSYEQYF.